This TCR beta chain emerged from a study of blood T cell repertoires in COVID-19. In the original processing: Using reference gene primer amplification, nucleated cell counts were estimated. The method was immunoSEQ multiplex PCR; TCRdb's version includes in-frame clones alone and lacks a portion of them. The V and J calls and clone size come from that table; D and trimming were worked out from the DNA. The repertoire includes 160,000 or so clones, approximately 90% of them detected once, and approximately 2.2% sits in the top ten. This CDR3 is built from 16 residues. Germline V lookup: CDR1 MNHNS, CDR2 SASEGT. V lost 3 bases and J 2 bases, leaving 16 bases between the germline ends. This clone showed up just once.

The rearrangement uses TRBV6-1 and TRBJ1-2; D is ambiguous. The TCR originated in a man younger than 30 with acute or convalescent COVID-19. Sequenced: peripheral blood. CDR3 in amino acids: CASSDLVGEANYGYTF. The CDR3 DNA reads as TGTGCCAGCAGTGATTTAGTTGGTGAAGCGAACTATGGCTACACCTTC.